Listed below are T cell receptor beta chains from one sample, sequenced in a study of blood T cells in healthy people across ages. TCRdb reprocessed the 5' RACE reads via MiXCR and lists one record per CDR3 protein. The sample consists of 540,000 or so distinct CDR3 sequences, about 25% of them appearing once. The data also belong to a second study, concerning T cells of mothers and their children.

Sample: blood. Receptors were obtained from a boy aged 5 to 17 in good health. Both conserved end residues are part of each CDR3. Each record gives: V gene, CDR3 length, J gene, CDR3 protein.

>TRBV7-3|16|TRBJ1-1
CASSPWTGGRSTEAFF
>TRBV20-1|14|TRBJ2-3
CSATPGTSIDTQYF
>TRBV7-8|16|TRBJ2-6
CASSFDSSSGANVLTF
>TRBV29-1|14|TRBJ2-7
CSVEDPGSSYEQYF
>TRBV6-2/TRBV6-3|17|TRBJ2-4
CASSYPIGQGAKNIQYF
>TRBV29-1|14|TRBJ2-1
CSVVSGQLYNEQFF
>TRBV7-9|15|TRBJ2-1
CASSLVDGTGNEQFF
>TRBV29-1|15|TRBJ2-1
CSVDSLAGAYDEQFF
>TRBV3-1|13|TRBJ1-1
CASRQGLNTEAFF
>TRBV28|17|TRBJ1-5
CASSSQGDLYSNQPQHF
>TRBV4-3|17|TRBJ2-7
CASSQALGQADSYEQYF
>TRBV20-1|12|TRBJ1-2
CSAREPQRGYTF
>TRBV27|14|TRBJ2-7
CASPVGGKYHEQYF
>TRBV5-1|16|TRBJ2-3
CASSLDRGQSTDTQYF
>TRBV7-2|15|TRBJ1-6
CASSPIRGPASPLHF
>TRBV5-1|14|TRBJ2-3
CASPQVGGTDTQYF
>TRBV4-3|15|TRBJ2-7
CASSQETSRNYEQYF
>TRBV7-9|17|TRBJ1-2
CAGSSTTRQPRLYGYTF
>TRBV20-1|16|TRBJ1-2
CSARPGQGLPNYGYTF
>TRBV7-3|13|TRBJ1-1
CASSIRQATEAFF
>TRBV6-5|18|TRBJ2-3
CASSYITSGRASTDTQYF
>TRBV7-3|16|TRBJ2-5
CASSLVTGEYQETQYF
>TRBV14|13|TRBJ2-4
CASSPTRANIQYF
>TRBV7-2|14|TRBJ2-1
CASSLPDTYNEQFF
>TRBV20-1|15|TRBJ2-3
CSARVDGASTDTQYF
>TRBV9|15|TRBJ1-2
CASSSQTGGNYGYTF
>TRBV7-3|17|TRBJ2-7
CASSFLPDRGICYEQYF
>TRBV4-3|14|TRBJ2-7
CASSQDSRSGRQYF
>TRBV5-1|12|TRBJ2-1
CASQGVSDEQFF
>TRBV9|19|TRBJ1-5
CASSVEGSEGGYSNQPQHF
>TRBV19|14|TRBJ1-2
CASSPDSFPYGYTF
>TRBV28|13|TRBJ2-4
CASSLTIKNIQYF
>TRBV12-3/TRBV12-4|15|TRBJ2-3
CASSFYRTSADTQYF
>TRBV28|16|TRBJ2-1
CASSWWLAGDYNEQFF
>TRBV2|14|.
CASGLAGISNEQFF
>TRBV27|13|TRBJ2-1
CASSLLGYNERFF
>TRBV10-2|12|TRBJ1-1
CASTEGNAEAFF
>TRBV7-2|16|TRBJ2-3
CASSYRQAGSTDTQYF
>TRBV21-1|20|TRBJ1-4
CASSESWEGNVKGANEKLFF
>TRBV4-3|16|TRBJ2-1
CASSQDLGIRYNEQFF
>TRBV5-1|15|.
CASSTELRRFDEQFF
>TRBV9|15|TRBJ2-6
CASSTSPAGANVLTF
>TRBV12-3/TRBV12-4|14|TRBJ1-1
CASSPEGLNTEAFF
>TRBV7-2|17|TRBJ1-1
CASSNTLGQGASTEAFF
>TRBV2|10|TRBJ2-1
CASSEVVSFF
>TRBV12-3/TRBV12-4|16|TRBJ2-1
CASSLATRLSGNEQFF
>TRBV5-1|15|TRBJ2-5
CASSLTPKDQETQYF